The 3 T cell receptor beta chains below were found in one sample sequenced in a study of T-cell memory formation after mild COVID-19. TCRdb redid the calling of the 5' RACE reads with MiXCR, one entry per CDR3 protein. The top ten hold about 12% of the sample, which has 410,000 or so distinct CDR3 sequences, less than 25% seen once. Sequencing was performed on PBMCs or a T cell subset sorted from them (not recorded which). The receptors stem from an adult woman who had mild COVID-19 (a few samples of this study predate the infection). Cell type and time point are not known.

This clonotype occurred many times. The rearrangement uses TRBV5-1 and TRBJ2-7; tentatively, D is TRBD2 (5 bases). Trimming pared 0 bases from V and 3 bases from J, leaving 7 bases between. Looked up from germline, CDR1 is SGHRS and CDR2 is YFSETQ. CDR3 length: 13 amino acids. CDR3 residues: CASSLASGYEQYF. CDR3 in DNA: TGCGCCAGCAGCTTGGCCAGCGGCTACGAGCAGTACTTC.

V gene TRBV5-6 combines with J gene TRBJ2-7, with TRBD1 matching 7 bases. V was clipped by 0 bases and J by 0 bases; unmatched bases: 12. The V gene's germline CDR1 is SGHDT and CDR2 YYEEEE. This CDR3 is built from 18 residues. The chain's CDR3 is CASSLGDSTLSGSYEQYF. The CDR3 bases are TGTGCCAGCAGCTTGGGGGACAGTACCCTGAGCGGCTCCTACGAGCAGTACTTC.

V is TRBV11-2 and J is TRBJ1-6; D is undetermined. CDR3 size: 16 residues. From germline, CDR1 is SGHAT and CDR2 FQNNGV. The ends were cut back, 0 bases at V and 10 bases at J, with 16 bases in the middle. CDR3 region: CASSLDLSTFGSPLHF. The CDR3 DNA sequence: TGTGCCAGCAGCTTAGATCTGTCCACCTTCGGGTCACCCCTCCACTTT.